This entry concerns a single TCR beta chain. This clone was seen only once. What this receptor recognizes is not known. No much larger clone exists at a distance of one base, and base qualities are not known. V lost 5 bases and J lost 4 bases, and the count of bases not matched to a germline gene is 1. Spanning cysteine to phenylalanine, the CDR3 consists of 12 amino acids. Left in the record is the CDR3 DNA by itself, 36 bases read in frame from the first base. The germline V gene (reference sequence) provides CDR1 MNHNY and CDR2 SVGAGI. The data are from a study of blood T cell repertoires in COVID-19 (dated by TCRdb to the early 2020s). Notes on the research overall: Samples covering the acute and convalescent phases of COVID-19 were provided by collaborators in the United States, Italy and Spain. The sample metadata nearly always contained a de-identified subject ID, COVID-19 status, age in years and sex. A freely available public database, intended as a resource for researchers studying the immune response to SARS-CoV-2, is where the repertoires were released. The samples were drawn from the first 160 participants of the ongoing ImmuneRACE study and from 950 to 1,500 subjects provided by 6 global collaborators. The material from the prospective study consisted of cDNA or gDNA derived from T cells, B-cell-depleted T cells, or PBMCs. The dataset comprised deeply sampled blood TCRbeta repertoires from subjects exposed to, actively infected with, or recovered from COVID-19. HLA class I and class II types, where available, came from metadata supplied by the sample provider rather than from assay-based typing. The investigation overall reported the following: How much clinical and demographic metadata was included differed by source and by participant, and the metadata was provided uncurated.

Each collaborating institution followed its own protocols to collect whole blood in K2EDTA tubes. Collaborator samples were shipped for TCRbeta analysis as frozen whole blood, isolated PBMCs, or DNA extracted from either sample type. TCRbeta CDR3 regions were amplified from genomic DNA using the immunoSEQ Assay, a bias-controlled multiplex PCR. Processing in the source paper ran as follows. The number of nucleated cells in each sample was estimated from the amplification of reference gene primers within the assay. To quantify the absolute abundance of each unique TCRbeta CDR3 rearrangement, sequence reads were collapsed and filtered. Productive Simpson clonality was computed per sample as the square root of Simpson's diversity index over productive rearrangements. TCRdb limited this immuneACCESS table to in-frame rearrangements with V and J called. A share of clones is missing; checked studies link under half to unresolved V genes, and the rest is unexplained. D and trimming come from the DNA, and the V and J calls and clone size come from that table. The sample table contains 80,000 to 100,000 clones; only one count was recorded for over 75% of them. Roughly 15% of the sample rests with the top ten.

This clonotype originated in a woman older than 75 with active or convalescent COVID-19. The sequenced sample was peripheral blood. The receptor chain draws on TRBV6-6 and TRBJ2-5; 7 nucleotides in the junction match TRBD1. For the CDR3, the sequence is CASSRQGETQYF. The base sequence is TGTGCCAGCAGTAGACAGGGAGAGACCCAGTACTTC.